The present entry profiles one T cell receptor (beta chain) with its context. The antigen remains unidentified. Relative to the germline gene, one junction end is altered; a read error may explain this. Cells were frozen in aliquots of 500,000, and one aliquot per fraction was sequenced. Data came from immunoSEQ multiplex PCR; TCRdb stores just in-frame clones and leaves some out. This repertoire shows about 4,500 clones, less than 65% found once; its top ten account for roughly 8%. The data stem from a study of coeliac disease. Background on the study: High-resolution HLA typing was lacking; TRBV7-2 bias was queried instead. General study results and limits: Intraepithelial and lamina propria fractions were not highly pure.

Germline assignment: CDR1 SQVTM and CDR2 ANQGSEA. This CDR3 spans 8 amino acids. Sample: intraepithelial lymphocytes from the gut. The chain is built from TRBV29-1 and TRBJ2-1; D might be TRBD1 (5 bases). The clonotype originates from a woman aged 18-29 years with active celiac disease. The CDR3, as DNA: TGCAGCGCCCCCCCCAGGGTCTTC. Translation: CSAPPRVF.